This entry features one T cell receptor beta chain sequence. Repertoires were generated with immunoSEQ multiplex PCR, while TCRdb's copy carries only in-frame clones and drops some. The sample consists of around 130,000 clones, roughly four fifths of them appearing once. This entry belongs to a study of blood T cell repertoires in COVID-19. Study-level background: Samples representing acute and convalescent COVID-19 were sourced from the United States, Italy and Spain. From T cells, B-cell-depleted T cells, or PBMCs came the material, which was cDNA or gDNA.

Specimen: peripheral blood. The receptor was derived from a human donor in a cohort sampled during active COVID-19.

CDR3 residues: CAWSAGGASNQPQHF. The CDR3 coding sequence is TGTGCCTGGAGTGCGGGGGGGGCTAGCAATCAGCCCCAGCATTTT. V gene TRBV30 combines with J gene TRBJ1-5; a weak D match, TRBD1 (6 bases). Trimming cost V 1 base and J 0 bases, with 10 bases left between them. The CDR3 runs to 15 residues. CDR1 is GTSNPN and CDR2 is SVGIG in the germline V gene (reference sequence).